The present entry profiles one T cell receptor (beta chain) with its context. Antigen specificity is unknown. The record originates from a study of T cell responses to AZD1222 COVID-19 vaccine. Study overall: Second doses at about 4 or about 12 weeks were pooled.

Study-level findings and limits: The donor group comprised mostly white British people and more females; the analysis possibly underestimated clonal diversity.

From germline, CDR1 is LNHNV and CDR2 YYDKDF (reference sequence). The CDR3 has 16 residues. The ends lost 0 bases at V and 7 bases at J; junction bases unmatched: 11. Assay used: immunoSEQ multiplex PCR; TCRdb lists only in-frame clones, some missing. The sample includes roughly 120,000 clones, 85% to 90% of them seen just once. The sequence came from an adult in good health. The V gene is TRBV15, the J gene TRBJ2-7; 8 bases align to TRBD1. The sequenced sample was peripheral blood, obtained on day 0 of AZD1222 vaccination. In DNA, the CDR3 is TGTGCCACCAGCAGAGATCGAGGGTCGGACAGGGAGGAGCAGTACTTC. The encoded protein is CATSRDRGSDREEQYF.